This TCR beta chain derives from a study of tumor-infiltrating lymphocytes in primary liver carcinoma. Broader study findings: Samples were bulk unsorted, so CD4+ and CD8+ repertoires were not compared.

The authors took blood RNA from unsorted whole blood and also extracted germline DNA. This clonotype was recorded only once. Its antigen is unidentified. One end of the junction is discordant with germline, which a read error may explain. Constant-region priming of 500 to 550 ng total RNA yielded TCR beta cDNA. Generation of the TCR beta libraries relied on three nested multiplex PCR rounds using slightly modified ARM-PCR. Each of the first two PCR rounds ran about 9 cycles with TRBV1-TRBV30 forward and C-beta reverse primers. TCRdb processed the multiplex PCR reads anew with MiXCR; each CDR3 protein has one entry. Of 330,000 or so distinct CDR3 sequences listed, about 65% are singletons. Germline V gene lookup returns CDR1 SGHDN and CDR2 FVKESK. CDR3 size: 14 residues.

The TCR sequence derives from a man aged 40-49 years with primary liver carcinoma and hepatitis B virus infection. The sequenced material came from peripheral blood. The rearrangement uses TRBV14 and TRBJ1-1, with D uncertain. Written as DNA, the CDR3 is TGTGCCAACAGCCAAATGGGAATCGACACTGAAGCTTTCTTT. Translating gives CANSQMGIDTEAFF.